The rows below give T cell receptor beta chains drawn from one sample of a study of PD-L1 blockade in urothelial cancer. The repertoire was sequenced with immunoSEQ multiplex PCR; TCRdb's copy has only in-frame clones and lacks some. Among more than 45,000 clones, over 75% were seen once, and the ten largest hold roughly 4%. Sample: PBMCs, taken around atezolizumab (anti-PD-L1) treatment. The receptors were sampled from a man aged 65 to 79 with urothelial cancer. The CDR3 runs from the conserved cysteine through the conserved F or W. The D gene is left open where the match is weak. Size is stated for part of the rows, as once, few or many counts, or as a class when the clone is expanded.

V,size,D,J,DNA,CDR3
TRBV6-5,.,.,TRBJ1-3,TGTGCCAGCAGTTTAAGGGGTTCTGGAAACACCATATATTTT,CASSLRGSGNTIYF
TRBV29-1,.,TRBD2,TRBJ2-7,TGCAGCGTTCTAGGACTAGGGGTATACGAGCAGTACTTC,CSVLGLGVYEQYF
TRBV5-1,.,TRBD1,TRBJ1-2,TGCGCCAGCAGCGGGGGACAGGGAGTTAACTATGGCTACACCTTC,CASSGGQGVNYGYTF
TRBV27,.,TRBD2,TRBJ2-3,TGTGCCAGCAGCGCCTTCAGGGAGGGCCCAGATACGCAGTATTTT,CASSAFREGPDTQYF
TRBV28,.,.,TRBJ1-5,TGTGCCAGCATGGGAGATCAGCCCCAGCATTTT,CASMGDQPQHF
TRBV10-3,.,TRBD1,TRBJ1-2,TGTGCCATCAGGAGGGACAGCGAAGGCTATGGCTACACCTTC,CAIRRDSEGYGYTF
TRBV28,.,.,TRBJ1-1,TGTGCCAGCAGTTTAAGTACACCGAACACTGAAGCTTTCTTT,CASSLSTPNTEAFF
TRBV27,.,.,TRBJ1-1,TGTGCCAGCAGCCGGGGAGTGAACACTGAAGCTTTCTTT,CASSRGVNTEAFF
TRBV6-1,once,.,TRBJ1-3,TGTGCCAGCAGTGAAACAACAGGCTTTTCTGGAAACACCATATATTTT,CASSETTGFSGNTIYF
TRBV29-1,.,.,TRBJ1-1,TGCAGCGCAAAGAGGGACAATGAAGCTTTCTTT,CSAKRDNEAFF
TRBV11-1,few,.,TRBJ1-1,TGTGCCAGCAGCTATTCTGAGGGCACTGAAGCTTTCTTT,CASSYSEGTEAFF
TRBV6-6,.,.,TRBJ2-2,TGTGCCAGCAGTTACGACAGACCCACCGGGGAGCTGTTTTTT,CASSYDRPTGELFF
TRBV5-6,.,.,TRBJ2-1,TGTGCCAGCAGCCGCTACGGACCAGGGGTGAATGAGCAGTTCTTC,CASSRYGPGVNEQFF
TRBV30,.,.,TRBJ1-1,TGTGCCTGGAAGCAGAGGACTGAAGCTTTCTTT,CAWKQRTEAFF
TRBV28,few,.,TRBJ2-2,TGTGCCAGCATGACAGATGTGAACACCGGGGAGCTGTTTTTT,CASMTDVNTGELFF
TRBV2,.,.,TRBJ2-4,TGTGCCAGCAGTGATCTGAAGGAGATAGCCAAAAACATTCAGTACTTC,CASSDLKEIAKNIQYF
TRBV29-1,few,TRBD2,TRBJ2-1,TGCAGCGTTGAGGGCGGGAGCTCCTACAATGAGCAGTTCTTC,CSVEGGSSYNEQFF
TRBV13,.,TRBD2,TRBJ2-1,TGTGCCAGCAGGATAGCGGGAGGGCCCCACAATGAGCAGTTCTTC,CASRIAGGPHNEQFF
TRBV2,.,TRBD1,TRBJ2-7,TGTGCCAGCAGTGACCGACAGGGGGCTAACTACGAGCAGTACTTC,CASSDRQGANYEQYF
TRBV12-5,.,.,TRBJ2-2,TGTGCTAGTGGTACCCGCGGGACAGCCACCGGGGAGCTGTTTTTT,CASGTRGTATGELFF
TRBV29-1,.,.,TRBJ2-5,TGCAGCGTCCCACCCGGGCCAGGGAGGCAAGAGACCCAGTACTTC,CSVPPGPGRQETQYF
TRBV10-1,.,.,TRBJ2-5,TGCGCCAGCAGTGAGAATGCCCGGGAGACCCAGTACTTC,CASSENARETQYF
TRBV5-1,.,TRBD1,TRBJ2-1,TGCGCCAGCAGCTTTGGACAGGAGTACAATGAGCAGTTCTTC,CASSFGQEYNEQFF
TRBV7-2,.,.,TRBJ1-1,TGTGCCAGCAGCTTAGCGGGGATACGGCGCCTGGACAAATCGGGGAACACTGAAGCTTTCTTT,CASSLAGIRRLDKSGNTEAFF
TRBV2,.,.,TRBJ2-1,TGTGCCAGCAGTTACGGGATCCACAATGAGCAGTTCTTC,CASSYGIHNEQFF
TRBV28,.,.,TRBJ2-1,TGTGCCAGCAGCAGAATCGGGACTCCAAGCGGTGAGCAGTTCTTC,CASSRIGTPSGEQFF
TRBV5-4,.,TRBD1,TRBJ1-2,TGTGCCAGCAGAACCGACACCAGGGGGCACGGCTACACCTTC,CASRTDTRGHGYTF
TRBV5-4,.,.,TRBJ1-1,TGTGCCAGCAGCCCTTTGAGGAACACTGAAGCTTTCTTT,CASSPLRNTEAFF
TRBV4-1,few,TRBD1,TRBJ1-5,TGCGCCAGCAGCCTCAACAACAGGGGATCGGGCCAGCCCCAGCATTTT,CASSLNNRGSGQPQHF
TRBV10-3,.,TRBD1,TRBJ2-7,TGTGCCATCAGTACCGGACAGGGGGCAGGCGAGCAGTACTTC,CAISTGQGAGEQYF
TRBV5-1,.,.,TRBJ2-2,TGCGCCAGCAGGGACGGGATAGTTGGGGAGCTGTTTTTT,CASRDGIVGELFF
TRBV7-2,.,.,TRBJ2-3,TGTGCCAGCAGCTTAGTGGTAGGGGCCACAGATACGCAGTATTTT,CASSLVVGATDTQYF
TRBV15,.,TRBD2,TRBJ2-1,TGTGCCACCAGCGTGCCTAGCGGGAGTATAAATGAGCAGTTCTTC,CATSVPSGSINEQFF
TRBV7-2,.,TRBD1,TRBJ1-3,TGTGCCAGCAGCCAAATGGGGACAGGGATTCCTGGAAACACCATATATTTT,CASSQMGTGIPGNTIYF
TRBV19,few,TRBD2,TRBJ2-1,TGTGCCTCCCGACTAGCGGGAGCTGGCAATGAGCAGTTCTTC,CASRLAGAGNEQFF
TRBV10-3,.,.,TRBJ1-3,TGTGCCATCAGAACCGACCGGGGTGGAAACACCATATATTTT,CAIRTDRGGNTIYF
TRBV7-9,few,.,TRBJ1-2,TGTGCCAGCAGCTTAGAAGGGGCTTTCGGCTATGGCTACACCTTC,CASSLEGAFGYGYTF
TRBV5-6,.,TRBD1,TRBJ1-4,TGTGCCAGCAGCGAAGAAACAGGGGCAACTAATGAAAAACTGTTTTTT,CASSEETGATNEKLFF
TRBV19,.,.,TRBJ2-5,TGTGCCAGTAGTATCCCGGACATCCGGGAGACCCAGTACTTC,CASSIPDIRETQYF
TRBV7-9,.,TRBD2,TRBJ2-1,TGTGCCAGCAGCTTTCCGGGAGGTGAGCAGTTCTTC,CASSFPGGEQFF
TRBV27,.,.,TRBJ2-7,TGTGCCAGCAGTTTAGTTCAGCGGACCTACGAGCAGTACTTC,CASSLVQRTYEQYF
TRBV19,few,TRBD1,TRBJ1-1,TGTGCCAGTAGTGCCGACAGGGGGAACACTGAAGCTTTCTTT,CASSADRGNTEAFF
TRBV6-5,few,.,TRBJ1-2,TGTGCCAGCAAGCCTGGGGGCATTGATGGCTACACCTTC,CASKPGGIDGYTF
TRBV11-2,.,.,TRBJ1-1,TGTGCCAGCAGCTTAACTGGTCGGAGGAACACTGAAGCTTTCTTT,CASSLTGRRNTEAFF
TRBV30,.,.,TRBJ2-1,TGTGCCTGGAGTCCCCTCCCCCGGACTGTACACAATGAGCAGTTCTTC,CAWSPLPRTVHNEQFF
TRBV5-1,few,TRBD1,TRBJ2-7,TGCGCCAGCAGCTTCCAGGGGGCAGGCGAGCAGTACTTC,CASSFQGAGEQYF
TRBV5-4,.,.,TRBJ2-3,TGTGCCAGCAGCCTGGCCACAGCGGCTAGCACAGATACGCAGTATTTT,CASSLATAASTDTQYF
TRBV25-1,.,.,TRBJ2-7,TGTGCCAGCAGTGAGACAGACTACGAGCAGTACTTC,CASSETDYEQYF
TRBV10-3,.,.,TRBJ2-3,TGTGCCATCAGTGAACAGGACTACAGCACAGATACGCAGTATTTT,CAISEQDYSTDTQYF
TRBV20-1,.,.,TRBJ2-4,TGCAGTGCTTCCCAGGAGGCCATTCAGTACTTC,CSASQEAIQYF
TRBV5-1,.,TRBD1,TRBJ2-7,TGCGCCAGCAGCCGACAGGGGAATGCCTACGAGCAGTACTTC,CASSRQGNAYEQYF